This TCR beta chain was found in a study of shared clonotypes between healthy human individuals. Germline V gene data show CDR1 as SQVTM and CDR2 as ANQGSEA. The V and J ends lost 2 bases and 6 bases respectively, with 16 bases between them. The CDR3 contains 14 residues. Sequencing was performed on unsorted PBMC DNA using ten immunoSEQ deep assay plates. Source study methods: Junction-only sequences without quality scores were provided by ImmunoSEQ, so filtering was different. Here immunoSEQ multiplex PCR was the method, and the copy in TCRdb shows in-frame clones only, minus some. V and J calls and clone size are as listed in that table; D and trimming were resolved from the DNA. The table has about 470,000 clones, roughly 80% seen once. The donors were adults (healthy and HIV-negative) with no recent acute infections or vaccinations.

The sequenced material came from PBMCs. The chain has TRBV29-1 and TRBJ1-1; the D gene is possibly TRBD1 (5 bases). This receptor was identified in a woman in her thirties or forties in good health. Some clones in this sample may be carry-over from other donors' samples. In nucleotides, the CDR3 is TGCAGCGTTGAATGGGACCCATTCCGACCTGAAGCTTTCTTT. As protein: CSVEWDPFRPEAFF.